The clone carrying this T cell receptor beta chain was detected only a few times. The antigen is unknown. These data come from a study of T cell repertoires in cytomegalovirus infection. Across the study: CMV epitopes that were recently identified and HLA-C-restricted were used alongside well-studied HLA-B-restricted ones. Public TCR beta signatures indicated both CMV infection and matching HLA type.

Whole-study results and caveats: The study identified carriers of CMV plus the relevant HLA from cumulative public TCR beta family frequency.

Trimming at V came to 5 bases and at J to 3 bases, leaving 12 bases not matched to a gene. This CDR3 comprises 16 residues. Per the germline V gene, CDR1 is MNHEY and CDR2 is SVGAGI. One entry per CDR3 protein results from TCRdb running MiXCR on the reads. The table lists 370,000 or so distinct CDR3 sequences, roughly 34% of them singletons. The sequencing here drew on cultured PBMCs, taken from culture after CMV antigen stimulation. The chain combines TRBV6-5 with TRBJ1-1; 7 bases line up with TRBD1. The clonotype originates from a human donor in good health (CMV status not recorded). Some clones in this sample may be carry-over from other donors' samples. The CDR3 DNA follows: TGTGCCAGCAGTCGACAGACAGGGTCAAGGGACACTGAAGCTTTCTTT. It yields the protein CASSRQTGSRDTEAFF.